The rows below give T cell receptor beta chains drawn from one sample of a study of shared clonotypes between healthy human individuals. Sequencing was performed with immunoSEQ multiplex PCR; in TCRdb, only in-frame clones are kept and a portion is missing. The sample has roughly 650,000 clones, roughly 96% seen once. Source material: naive CD8+ T cells sorted from blood. These receptors were taken from a woman under 40 in good health. The CDR3 runs from the conserved cysteine through the conserved F or W. A D gene is named only where the DNA matches it firmly. Expanded clones are given a class, and other clones once, few, many or no size at all.

j_call v_call clone_size d_call cdr3_nt cdr3_aa
TRBJ2-2 TRBV28 . . TGTGCCGCAGTGGGGCAGGGGTTCGGGGAGCTGTTTTTT CAAVGQGFGELFF
TRBJ2-1 TRBV2 . TRBD1 TGTGCCAGCAGTGAGACAGGGATCTCCTACAATGAGCAGTTCTTC CASSETGISYNEQFF
TRBJ2-7 TRBV9 . TRBD1 TGTGCCAGCAGCGTAGCGGGACAGGGGCTTCCCTACGAGCAGTACTTC CASSVAGQGLPYEQYF
TRBJ1-5 TRBV7-9 . . TGTGCCAGCAGCTTAGGGGAGATCGAGCCCCAGCATTTT CASSLGEIEPQHF
TRBJ2-7 TRBV2 once TRBD2 TGTGCCAGCAGTGTTCCCCTCTTTAGCGGGAGATCCTACGAGCAGTACTTC CASSVPLFSGRSYEQYF
TRBJ2-6 TRBV11-2 . . TGTGCCAGCAGCTTAAGCGGGCCTGGGGCCAACGTCCTGACTTTC CASSLSGPGANVLTF
TRBJ1-1 TRBV7-9 once TRBD1 TGTGCCAGCAGCTTCGGGGACAGGGGACCCCAAGGCACTGAAGCTTTCTTT CASSFGDRGPQGTEAFF
TRBJ2-1 TRBV27 once . TGTGCCAGCCAGGTTTATACTAGTGACTACAATGAGCAGTTCTTC CASQVYTSDYNEQFF
TRBJ2-3 TRBV6-1 . TRBD2 TGTGCCAGCAGTGAAACTAGCGGGAGGGCCGGAGATACGCAGTATTTT CASSETSGRAGDTQYF
TRBJ2-7 TRBV10-3 . TRBD1 TGTGCCATCAGTGACCCCGGGACAGCGTTTTCCTACGAGCAGTACTTC CAISDPGTAFSYEQYF
TRBJ1-1 TRBV27 . TRBD1 TGTGCCAGCAGTCCCTACCCGTGGACAGGGCCGAACACTGAAGCTTTCTTT CASSPYPWTGPNTEAFF
TRBJ2-3 TRBV9 . TRBD2 TGTGCCAGCAGCAATCCCCTAGCGGGGGAGATCACAGATACGCAGTATTTT CASSNPLAGEITDTQYF
TRBJ1-1 TRBV5-1 . . TGCGCCAGCAGCTTGTCAGGGCCCCCGGAAGCTTTCTTT CASSLSGPPEAFF
TRBJ2-7 TRBV6-1 once TRBD2 TGTGCCAGCAGCGAGGGGATAGCGGGGGTTGAGCAGTACTTC CASSEGIAGVEQYF
TRBJ2-3 TRBV9 . TRBD2 TGTGCCAGCAGCGTAGCGGTAGCGGGATCAGATACGCAGTATTTT CASSVAVAGSDTQYF
TRBJ2-1 TRBV29-1 . TRBD2 TGCAGCGTCGGACTAGCGGGACACCTGCTCTCGGGGGAGCAGTTCTTC CSVGLAGHLLSGEQFF
TRBJ2-7 TRBV28 . TRBD1 TGTGCCAGCACCCCCTGGGGACAGGGTCCCTCCTACGAGCAGTACTTC CASTPWGQGPSYEQYF
TRBJ1-1 TRBV27 . . TGTGCCAGCAGTGAGGCCTTGTGGACTGAAGCTTTCTTT CASSEALWTEAFF
TRBJ2-2 TRBV28 . . TGTGCCAGCAGTCCTCGGATTTACACCGGGGAGCTGTTTTTT CASSPRIYTGELFF
TRBJ2-7 TRBV5-4 . . TGTGCCAGCAGCACTACTAGCGAGCAGTACTTC CASSTTSEQYF
TRBJ2-7 TRBV7-2 . . TGTGCCAGCAGCTTAACAGAGACCTCCTACGAGCAGTACTTC CASSLTETSYEQYF
TRBJ2-5 TRBV13 . . TGTGCCAGCAGCCTAGGGTCAGAGACCCAGTACTTC CASSLGSETQYF
TRBJ2-7 TRBV6-5 . . TGTGCCAGCAGTTATCGGGGGAGAAGCCACGAGCAGTACTTC CASSYRGRSHEQYF
TRBJ2-7 TRBV2 . . TGTGCCAGCAGTCTCCCCCTGGAGCAGTACTTC CASSLPLEQYF
TRBJ2-1 TRBV7-9 . TRBD2 TGTGCCAGCAGCTTAGCGTCCGTCGGGGGGAATGAGCAGTTCTTC CASSLASVGGNEQFF
TRBJ1-5 TRBV19 . . TGTGCCAGTAGTATTAACCACGGGACGGAGCCCCAGCATTTT CASSINHGTEPQHF
TRBJ2-7 TRBV28 . . TGTGCCAGCAGCATCCTCCGAGGCGGGACCTACGAGCAGTACTTC CASSILRGGTYEQYF
TRBJ1-2 TRBV6-1 once . TGTGCCAGCAGTGAGGGGCAGGCCAACGCTAACTATGGCTACACCTTC CASSEGQANANYGYTF